This TCR beta chain was captured in a study of blood T cell repertoires in COVID-19. Study-wide context: There were acute and convalescent COVID-19 samples, and they came from the United States, Italy and Spain. From T cells, B-cell-depleted T cells, or PBMCs came the material, which was cDNA or gDNA.

Authors' data handling: Amplifying reference gene primers gave estimates of nucleated cell counts. Only in-frame clones appear in the TCRdb table, and some are missing; sequencing was by immunoSEQ multiplex PCR. The DNA gave D and trimming, while V, J and clone size come from that table. The repertoire holds 90,000 to 150,000 clones, with about 83% as singletons. The TCR sequence derives from a woman aged 45 to 65 with acute or convalescent COVID-19. Sequencing was done on a sample of peripheral blood.

The CDR3 loop reads CASAPGGSYEQYF. CDR3 bases: TGTGCCAGCGCCCCCGGGGGTTCCTACGAGCAGTACTTC. This chain connects TRBV9 to TRBJ2-7, with a tentative D call TRBD2 (6 bases). This CDR3 spans 13 amino acids. Germline V gene sequence: CDR1 SGDLS, CDR2 YYNGEE. The V and J ends lost 7 bases and 1 base respectively, with 12 bases between them.